A selection of T cell receptor beta chains follows, all from one sample in a study of regulatory T cells in long-lasting Graves disease. TCRdb re-analysed the multiplex PCR reads in MiXCR, keeping a single row per CDR3 protein. Of approximately 470,000 distinct CDR3 sequences listed, around 15% are singletons. These same records also appear under a second study, on T cells in Graves' hyperthyroidism and ophthalmopathy.

The specimen comprised peripheral blood mononuclear cells (PBMCs), sampled at new diagnosis, from a patient treated with antithyroid drugs. These receptors were collected from a man aged 40-55 years with Graves disease. CDR3s include the opening cysteine and the closing phenylalanine or tryptophan. A D gene is named only where the DNA matches it firmly. Clone size is shown for a subset of rows, as once, few, many or a class of expanded clone.

d_gene: -; v_gene: TRBV11-1; j_gene: TRBJ2-3; abundance: many; CDR3nt: TGTGCCAGCAGCCAAAGAACGGGAATCACAGATACGCAGTATTTT; CDR3aa: CASSQRTGITDTQYF
d_gene: TRBD1; v_gene: TRBV15; j_gene: TRBJ2-2; abundance: few; CDR3nt: TGTGCCACCAGCAATGGACAGGGGGGAAGGGTCACCGGGGAGCTGTTTTTT; CDR3aa: CATSNGQGGRVTGELFF
d_gene: -; v_gene: TRBV3-1; j_gene: TRBJ2-7; abundance: many; CDR3nt: TGTGCCAGCAGCCTGTCCGGGACGAATAACGAGCAGTACTTC; CDR3aa: CASSLSGTNNEQYF
d_gene: TRBD2; v_gene: TRBV24-1; j_gene: TRBJ2-3; abundance: few; CDR3nt: TGTGCCACCAGTGATGGGCTAGCGGAGGCCTCAGATACGCAGTATTTT; CDR3aa: CATSDGLAEASDTQYF
d_gene: TRBD2; v_gene: TRBV24-1; j_gene: TRBJ2-5; abundance: few; CDR3nt: TGTGCCACCAGTGATCCACCGGGAGGGACCTTGTACTTC; CDR3aa: CATSDPPGGTLYF
d_gene: TRBD1; v_gene: TRBV20-1; j_gene: TRBJ2-6; abundance: few; CDR3nt: TGCAGTGCTAGGAGGACAGGGACCTCTGGGGCCAACGTCCTGACTTTC; CDR3aa: CSARRTGTSGANVLTF
d_gene: -; v_gene: TRBV6-2/TRBV6-3; j_gene: TRBJ1-1; abundance: few; CDR3nt: TGTGCCAGCAGGGGGGGTCTCGGGGGTCCTGAAGCTTTCTTT; CDR3aa: CASRGGLGGPEAFF
d_gene: -; v_gene: TRBV3-1; j_gene: TRBJ2-3; abundance: many; CDR3nt: TGTGCCAGCAGCCAAGTTGAGACAGCGCAGTATTTT; CDR3aa: CASSQVETAQYF
d_gene: TRBD2; v_gene: TRBV6-1; j_gene: TRBJ2-5; abundance: many; CDR3nt: TGTGCCGCAAACTCGGGGCGGAGCGGGACGTTTACGGAGACCCAGTACTTC; CDR3aa: CAANSGRSGTFTETQYF
d_gene: TRBD2; v_gene: TRBV5-1; j_gene: TRBJ2-1; abundance: many; CDR3nt: TGCGCCAGCAGCTTCAGCGGGGATAGTTACAATGAGCAGTTCTTC; CDR3aa: CASSFSGDSYNEQFF
d_gene: TRBD1; v_gene: TRBV7-9; j_gene: TRBJ2-5; abundance: -; CDR3nt: TGTGCCAGCAGCTTAAGGGGGCTCGAAGAGACCCAGTACTTC; CDR3aa: CASSLRGLEETQYF
d_gene: TRBD1; v_gene: TRBV27; j_gene: TRBJ2-2; abundance: many; CDR3nt: TGTGCCAGCAGCGAACCGGACAGGGCGAACACCGGGGAGCTGTTTTTT; CDR3aa: CASSEPDRANTGELFF
d_gene: TRBD1; v_gene: TRBV12-3/TRBV12-4; j_gene: TRBJ2-7; abundance: -; CDR3nt: TGTGCCAGCAGTTTAGGAGGGGACAGGGGCCACGAGCAGTACTTC; CDR3aa: CASSLGGDRGHEQYF
d_gene: -; v_gene: TRBV27; j_gene: TRBJ1-2; abundance: few; CDR3nt: TGTGCCAGCAGTAATCTGGGCCTAACCTATGGCTACACCTTC; CDR3aa: CASSNLGLTYGYTF
d_gene: TRBD2; v_gene: TRBV6-1; j_gene: TRBJ2-1; abundance: many; CDR3nt: TGTGCCAGCAGTGTGCTAGCGGGAATCCATGCCCCTTACAATGAGCAGTTCTTC; CDR3aa: CASSVLAGIHAPYNEQFF
d_gene: TRBD2; v_gene: TRBV11-2; j_gene: TRBJ2-1; abundance: many; CDR3nt: TGTGCCAGCAGCTTGGGACTAGCGGGAGAGACCTCCTACAATGAGCAGTTCTTC; CDR3aa: CASSLGLAGETSYNEQFF
d_gene: -; v_gene: TRBV14; j_gene: TRBJ1-5; abundance: once; CDR3nt: TGCGCCAGCAGCCAAGATCCTCCGACAAACAGCAATCAGCCCCAGCATTTT; CDR3aa: CASSQDPPTNSNQPQHF
d_gene: TRBD2; v_gene: TRBV5-1; j_gene: TRBJ2-1; abundance: -; CDR3nt: TGCGCCAGCACCAGAGCGGGAGTCCCCAATGAGCAGTTCTTC; CDR3aa: CASTRAGVPNEQFF
d_gene: -; v_gene: TRBV18; j_gene: TRBJ1-1; abundance: many; CDR3nt: TGTGCCAGCTCACCAACCGTTGAGAACACTGAAGCTTTCTTT; CDR3aa: CASSPTVENTEAFF
d_gene: -; v_gene: TRBV29-1; j_gene: TRBJ2-6; abundance: few; CDR3nt: TGCAGCGTTGAAGAGGACTCTTGGGGCTCTGGGGCCAACGTCCTGACTTTC; CDR3aa: CSVEEDSWGSGANVLTF
d_gene: -; v_gene: TRBV24-1; j_gene: TRBJ1-2; abundance: -; CDR3nt: TGTGCCACCAGTGATACCCGGAGGGATGGCTACACCTTC; CDR3aa: CATSDTRRDGYTF
d_gene: -; v_gene: TRBV12-3/TRBV12-4; j_gene: TRBJ2-7; abundance: few; CDR3nt: TGTGCCAGCAGTTTAGGACTAGTCAACGAGCAGTACTTC; CDR3aa: CASSLGLVNEQYF
d_gene: -; v_gene: TRBV28; j_gene: TRBJ1-2; abundance: many; CDR3nt: TGTGCCAGCAGGCAACAGGGAGACTATGGCTACACCTTC; CDR3aa: CASRQQGDYGYTF
d_gene: -; v_gene: TRBV12-3/TRBV12-4; j_gene: TRBJ2-7; abundance: few; CDR3nt: TGTGCCAGCAGTTTAATATCGGCCGGCGGCCACGAGCAGTACTTC; CDR3aa: CASSLISAGGHEQYF
d_gene: TRBD1; v_gene: TRBV28; j_gene: TRBJ2-3; abundance: many; CDR3nt: TGTGCCAGCAGTTCGACAGGGGTGGTTACAGATACGCAGTATTTT; CDR3aa: CASSSTGVVTDTQYF
d_gene: -; v_gene: TRBV7-2; j_gene: TRBJ2-4; abundance: many; CDR3nt: TGTGCCAGCAGCTTACAACCGGGAGCCAAAAACATTCAGTACTTC; CDR3aa: CASSLQPGAKNIQYF
d_gene: TRBD1; v_gene: TRBV18; j_gene: TRBJ1-1; abundance: many; CDR3nt: TGTGCCAGCTCACGCCCGACAGGGGCGAACACTGAAGCTTTCTTT; CDR3aa: CASSRPTGANTEAFF
d_gene: TRBD2; v_gene: TRBV5-1; j_gene: TRBJ2-1; abundance: few; CDR3nt: TGCGCCAGCAGCTTGGGGGACTACCCAATCAATGAGCAGTTCTTC; CDR3aa: CASSLGDYPINEQFF
d_gene: TRBD1; v_gene: TRBV7-2; j_gene: TRBJ1-2; abundance: few; CDR3nt: TGTGCCAGCAGCCCCCAGGGGGTTTCCCACTATGGCTACACCTTC; CDR3aa: CASSPQGVSHYGYTF
d_gene: TRBD2; v_gene: TRBV20-1; j_gene: TRBJ2-3; abundance: -; CDR3nt: TGCAGTGCTTGGACTAGCGGGAGCACAGATACGCAGTATTTT; CDR3aa: CSAWTSGSTDTQYF
d_gene: TRBD1; v_gene: TRBV5-1; j_gene: TRBJ2-3; abundance: medium-sized; CDR3nt: TGCGCCAGCAGCACGGGACAGGATCGCACAGATACGCAGTATTTT; CDR3aa: CASSTGQDRTDTQYF
d_gene: -; v_gene: TRBV2; j_gene: TRBJ1-4; abundance: few; CDR3nt: TGTGCCAGCAACGATGGGAGAACTAATGAAAAACTGTTTTTT; CDR3aa: CASNDGRTNEKLFF
d_gene: TRBD2; v_gene: TRBV4-2; j_gene: TRBJ2-1; abundance: many; CDR3nt: TGTGCCAGCAGCCAAGATTGCAAGCGGGACCCCTACAATGAGCAGTTCTTC; CDR3aa: CASSQDCKRDPYNEQFF
d_gene: -; v_gene: TRBV20-1; j_gene: TRBJ1-2; abundance: many; CDR3nt: TGCAGTGCTAGAGATAGAGGAGGCTACACCTTC; CDR3aa: CSARDRGGYTF
d_gene: -; v_gene: TRBV12-3/TRBV12-4; j_gene: TRBJ2-5; abundance: many; CDR3nt: TGTGCCAGCAGTCTGGGGAGCGTAGGGCCCGGAGAGACCCAGTACTTC; CDR3aa: CASSLGSVGPGETQYF
d_gene: -; v_gene: TRBV28; j_gene: TRBJ2-1; abundance: many; CDR3nt: TGTGCCAGCAGTCACTCCGGGACCCCCTACAATGAGCAGTTCTTC; CDR3aa: CASSHSGTPYNEQFF
d_gene: TRBD2; v_gene: TRBV9; j_gene: TRBJ2-3; abundance: -; CDR3nt: TGTGCCAGCAGCGTGATAGCGGGAGGGACAGATACGCAGTATTTT; CDR3aa: CASSVIAGGTDTQYF
d_gene: -; v_gene: TRBV18; j_gene: TRBJ1-2; abundance: many; CDR3nt: TGTGCCAGCTCACCAGAGGGAAATAACTATGGCTACACCTTC; CDR3aa: CASSPEGNNYGYTF
d_gene: TRBD2; v_gene: TRBV7-2; j_gene: TRBJ2-1; abundance: -; CDR3nt: TGTGCCAGCAGCTTAGATCAGCGGCTGGCGGGAGTTAAGTTCTTC; CDR3aa: CASSLDQRLAGVKFF
d_gene: TRBD2; v_gene: TRBV12-3/TRBV12-4; j_gene: TRBJ2-6; abundance: -; CDR3nt: TGTGCCAGCAGCTCACGGGGGGCTGGGGCCAACGTCCTGACTTTC; CDR3aa: CASSSRGAGANVLTF
d_gene: -; v_gene: TRBV6-1; j_gene: TRBJ1-1; abundance: many; CDR3nt: TGTGCCAGTCACCGCTTGACAGGAGGAGGCACTGAAGCTTTCTTT; CDR3aa: CASHRLTGGGTEAFF
d_gene: -; v_gene: TRBV12-3/TRBV12-4; j_gene: TRBJ2-1; abundance: -; CDR3nt: TGTGCCAGCAGTTTAGGGGGACCTATGATCGAGCAGTTCTTC; CDR3aa: CASSLGGPMIEQFF
d_gene: -; v_gene: TRBV6-2/TRBV6-3; j_gene: TRBJ1-6; abundance: few; CDR3nt: TGTGCCAGCAGTTATGTCAGTAGACACCTTCCGAGCTCCTATAATTCACCCCTCCACTTT; CDR3aa: CASSYVSRHLPSSYNSPLHF
d_gene: TRBD2; v_gene: TRBV28; j_gene: TRBJ2-7; abundance: many; CDR3nt: TGTGCCAGCAGTTTACCTGGGACTACCAACTTC; CDR3aa: CASSLPGTTNF
d_gene: TRBD1; v_gene: TRBV28; j_gene: TRBJ1-1; abundance: many; CDR3nt: TGTGCCAGCAGCCAAGGGGGACAGAGCACTGAAGCTTTCTTT; CDR3aa: CASSQGGQSTEAFF
d_gene: -; v_gene: TRBV7-3; j_gene: TRBJ2-3; abundance: -; CDR3nt: TGTGCCAGCAGCTTAGGGCAGGGTAGGGGAAATACGCAGTATTTT; CDR3aa: CASSLGQGRGNTQYF
d_gene: -; v_gene: TRBV24-1; j_gene: TRBJ2-3; abundance: many; CDR3nt: TGTGCCACCAGTGATTTCATGCAGGGGGGAATGGATACGCAGTATTTT; CDR3aa: CATSDFMQGGMDTQYF